This T cell receptor beta chain comes out of a study of cytomegalovirus exposure and HLA in healthy donors. The study ran its PCR with 60 Vbeta and 13 Jbeta primers. The repertoire was sequenced with immunoSEQ multiplex PCR; TCRdb's copy has only in-frame clones and lacks some. The top ten clones hold 1.7% of a sample with some 240,000 clones, 80% to 95% of them seen once. The CDR3 contains 16 residues. After removal of 3 bases from V and 2 bases from J, the junction contained 4 bases not matched to a gene. CDR1 is SGHAT, CDR2 FQNNGV, per germline. Sequenced material: PBMCs. V and J are TRBV11-2 and TRBJ2-1; 10 nucleotides align to TRBD2. This TCR was recovered from a girl aged 2 to 10 in good health and CMV-seronegative. The CDR3 region has the DNA TGTGCCAGCAGCTTCGCTAGCGGGGGCCCCTACAATGAGCAGTTCTTC. Encoded protein: CASSFASGGPYNEQFF.